These T cell receptor beta chains were read from a single sample in a study of CD8 T cells in Susac syndrome. TCRdb processed the immunoSEQ multiplex PCR reads anew with MiXCR; each CDR3 protein has one entry. The data contain about 180,000 distinct CDR3 sequences, 85% to 95% of them singletons. Sequenced: CD4+ T cells from PBMCs. These receptors all come from a human donor with Susac syndrome. CDR3s leave out the opening cysteine and the closing phenylalanine or tryptophan. The order of the fields is J gene, V gene, CDR3 length, CDR3 protein.

TRBJ1-4	TRBV25-1	13	ASSEGRDSNEKLF
TRBJ2-2	TRBV20-1	13	SARETGRNTGELF
TRBJ2-1	TRBV11-2	16	ASSLRTSGGAAYNEQF
TRBJ2-7	TRBV4-2	13	ASSQAGTGSYEQY
TRBJ2-5	TRBV4-2	14	ASSQDRLADQETQY
TRBJ1-2	TRBV27	11	ASSHGPIYGYT
TRBJ2-2	TRBV6-5	12	ASSPDREAGELF
TRBJ2-5	TRBV7-2	13	ASSLDWLNQETQY
TRBJ2-5	TRBV20-1	10	SAGQGIETQY
TRBJ2-1	TRBV11-1	13	ASSLGLAGAYEQF
TRBJ2-6	TRBV10-3	17	AISDLVARPQGGANVLT
TRBJ2-3	TRBV7-3	12	ASSLARDTDTQY
TRBJ2-6	TRBV7-3	14	ASSLGGMKGANVLT
TRBJ2-2	TRBV30	13	AWDKGQGGTGELF
TRBJ1-1	TRBV9	12	ASSVDSLNTEAF
TRBJ2-3	TRBV7-8	13	ASSLDIVRTDTQY
TRBJ1-6	TRBV27	14	ASSLSAAGGDSPLH
TRBJ2-5	TRBV5-1	13	ASSSTGTQLETQY
TRBJ2-5	TRBV7-6	14	ASSLAYSTQPQTQY
TRBJ2-5	TRBV15	12	ATSSTSSGETQY
TRBJ2-3	TRBV19	9	ASSITDTQY
TRBJ1-1	TRBV14	12	ASSQDFGGTEAF
TRBJ1-2	TRBV2	10	AGTGQGLSYT
TRBJ1-1	TRBV18	12	ASSPPGRDTEAF